These 6 T cell receptor beta chains were all obtained from the same sample, sequenced in a study of T cells in Graves' hyperthyroidism and ophthalmopathy. There were TCR beta CDR3 regions amplified from RNA transcripts. TCR CDR3 regions were first amplified by RT-PCR with HTBI primers. TCRdb redid the calling of the multiplex PCR reads with MiXCR, one entry per CDR3 protein. The profile covers about half a million distinct CDR3 sequences, with about 20% appearing a single time and 49% taken by the ten largest. Input material: blood. All receptors come from a woman aged 65 to 85 with Graves' ophthalmopathy.

The table lists this clonotype with a few counts. The CDR3 sequence is CASSKLAGVMDEQFF. CDR3 nucleotide sequence: TGCGCCAGCAGCAAACTAGCGGGAGTAATGGATGAGCAGTTCTTC. The J gene is TRBJ2-1, the V gene TRBV5-1, with 11 bases aligning to TRBD2. CDR1 and CDR2 (germline): SGHRS, YFSETQ. The CDR3 is 15 residues long. Trimming took 4 bases from V and 8 from J; bases not matched to a gene: 8.

The rearrangement links TRBV19 to TRBJ1-1, with 10 bases matching TRBD1. This CDR3 is built from 16 residues. V trimming: 4 bases; J trimming: 4 bases; junction bases outside the gene matches: 9. The germline V gene has CDR1 LNHDA and CDR2 SQIVND (reference sequence). The CDR3 DNA sequence: TGTGCCAGTAGTAAGCTGGGACAGGGGATCGGCACTGAAGCTTTCTTT. This gives the protein CASSKLGQGIGTEAFF.

Only a few counts were recorded for this clonotype. This sequence joins TRBV5-1 and TRBJ2-5; 15 bases are a match to TRBD2. CDR3 length equals 15 residues. The germline V gene encodes CDR1 SGHRS and CDR2 YFSETQ. J lost 5 bases, V lost 6 bases, and 5 bases had no gene match. The CDR3 region is CASKGLAGGSETQYF. CDR3 sequence (DNA): TGCGCCAGCAAGGGACTAGCGGGAGGATCGGAGACCCAGTACTTC.

The V gene is TRBV6-6, the J gene TRBJ2-5; D perhaps matches TRBD2 (6 bases). Trimming removed 2 bases at V and 4 bases at J, with 11 bases between. The CDR3 contains 14 residues. Germline loops: CDR1 MNHNY, CDR2 SVGAGI (reference sequence). CDR3 loop: CASSYNRRGETQYF. The CDR3 nucleotides are TGTGCCAGCAGTTACAACAGGAGGGGAGAGACCCAGTACTTC.

This chain connects TRBV20-1 to TRBJ1-1, with D possibly being TRBD1 (6 bases). The CDR3 length is 15 residues. Trimming shortened V by 4 bases and J by 1 base, and 16 bases separated the two germline ends. Per the germline V gene, CDR1 is DFQATT and CDR2 is SNEGSKA (reference sequence). CDR3 protein: CSAIYSPGQNTEAFF. The DNA for the CDR3 is TGCAGTGCTATATACTCACCGGGACAGAACACTGAAGCTTTCTTT.

The chain has TRBV3-1 and TRBJ2-7, with D maybe TRBD1 (6 bases). V lost 2 bases, J lost 4 bases, and 9 bases lay in between. Germline V gives CDR1 LGHDT, CDR2 YNNKEL (reference sequence). The CDR3 loop spans 13 amino acids. This chain's CDR3 is CASSQPRGYEQYF. As DNA, the CDR3 is TGTGCCAGCAGCCAACCCAGGGGATACGAGCAGTACTTC.